This is a list of T cell receptor beta chains from one sample in a study of technical replicates of blood from several donors. Data came from immunoSEQ multiplex PCR; TCRdb stores just in-frame clones and leaves some out. The table lists 75,000 to 95,000 clones, about 94% of them singletons. Sequenced: T cells isolated from PBMCs. The origin of the receptors is a human donor in good health. The CDR3 runs from the conserved cysteine through the conserved F or W. Fields, in order: J gene, D gene, V gene, CDR3 length, CDR3 protein. A D gene is named only where the DNA matches it firmly.

>TRBJ1-1|NA|TRBV6-4|13
CASSITVSTEAFF
>TRBJ2-2|TRBD1|TRBV11-2|16
CASSLKGQGNTGELFF
>TRBJ2-1|TRBD2|TRBV27|14
CASSWGGSYNEQFF
>TRBJ2-7|NA|TRBV4-1|13
CASSHTEGNEQYF
>TRBJ2-1|NA|TRBV7-2|16
CASSLAGASSYNEQFF
>TRBJ1-4|NA|TRBV28|11
CASSLAEKLFF
>TRBJ2-5|NA|TRBV7-3|16
CASSLESLGGRGIQYF
>TRBJ2-3|TRBD2|TRBV2|15
CASSWASGRTDTQYF
>TRBJ2-3|NA|TRBV29-1|14
CSAPGTGVWDTQYF
>TRBJ2-7|TRBD2|TRBV9|15
CASSVVLAGVDEQYF
>TRBJ2-1|NA|TRBV30|13
CAWSVSQGNEQFF
>TRBJ2-3|NA|TRBV27|14
CASTERTSTDTQYF
>TRBJ2-5|NA|TRBV18|12
CASSPPLETQYF
>TRBJ2-7|NA|TRBV11-3|14
CASSPRTATYEQYF
>TRBJ2-7|TRBD2|TRBV4-1|15
CASSQGRAGDHEQYF
>TRBJ1-2|NA|TRBV4-1|14
CASSQVHRDYGYTF
>TRBJ2-1|TRBD1|TRBV13|14
CASSLATGANEQFF
>TRBJ2-2|TRBD2|TRBV10-1|15
CASSSQRENTGELFF
>TRBJ1-5|NA|TRBV14|18
CASSQSPIGSLGGQPQHF
>TRBJ2-5|NA|TRBV6-5|12
CASSGWEETQYF
>TRBJ1-1|TRBD1|TRBV10-2|14
CASSLQGAVTEAFF
>TRBJ1-2|NA|TRBV19|13
CASSALDLGGYTF
>TRBJ2-3|TRBD1|TRBV12-5|17
CASGDGTGGFSTDTQYF
>TRBJ2-7|TRBD1|TRBV6-6|15
CASSYSRDGQGEQYF
>TRBJ2-2|TRBD1|TRBV29-1|14
CSVRETGVAGELFF
>TRBJ2-5|TRBD1|TRBV7-9|15
CASSLGRQGGETQYF
>TRBJ1-5|NA|TRBV4-1|14
CASSQLQGNQPQHF
>TRBJ2-2|NA|TRBV4-1|16
CASSRLREMNTGELFF
>TRBJ1-2|NA|TRBV7-2|13
CASSPYSGSGYTF
>TRBJ2-3|TRBD1|TRBV6-5|15
CASSLQGAGGNTQYF
>TRBJ2-1|TRBD2|TRBV7-3|17
CASSLRRLAGGDNEQFF
>TRBJ2-1|NA|TRBV9|13
CASSPRLSPEQFF
>TRBJ2-5|TRBD2|TRBV2|15
CASLQQAGVRETQYF
>TRBJ2-1|TRBD2|TRBV5-1|15
CASSRLAASLNEQFF
>TRBJ2-3|TRBD1|TRBV10-2|17
CASSELAGGAFTDTQYF
>TRBJ2-1|NA|TRBV7-9|15
CASSFLAAPYNEQFF
>TRBJ1-3|NA|TRBV11-3|15
CASSYARQSGNTIYF
>TRBJ2-7|TRBD1|TRBV29-1|14
CSVFPGTGTREQYF
>TRBJ2-2|NA|TRBV19|14
CASIGPYNTGELFF
>TRBJ2-7|TRBD1|TRBV4-2|17
CASSHPRETGDSYEQYF
>TRBJ2-5|TRBD1|TRBV7-8|18
CASSSYTGTGTAKETQYF
>TRBJ1-5|TRBD1|TRBV19|17
CASSSGTGGSFNQPQHF
>TRBJ2-7|TRBD1|TRBV7-9|17
CASHDHPGQGLSYEQYF